Listed below are T cell receptor beta chains from one sample, sequenced in a study of radiotherapy plus CTLA-4 blockade in lung cancer. Generated by immunoSEQ multiplex PCR, the TCRdb table keeps only in-frame clones and is missing some. The sample holds 55,000 to 70,000 clones, 70% to 80% seen once. Sequencing used peripheral blood, obtained from a patient treated with radiotherapy plus ipilimumab. The receptor set was obtained from a human donor with non-small cell lung cancer who had a complete response to radiotherapy plus ipilimumab. The CDR3 runs from the conserved cysteine through the conserved F or W. D genes are given only for firm matches. Rows may omit the clone size; those that give it use once, few, many or a size class.

d_call: NA; v_call: TRBV6-1; clone_size: few; j_call: TRBJ2-7; cdr3_aa: CASSVGGFYEQYF; cdr3_nt: TGTGCCAGCAGTGTCGGAGGATTCTACGAGCAGTACTTC
d_call: TRBD2; v_call: TRBV20-1; clone_size: NA; j_call: TRBJ2-1; cdr3_aa: CSAGSGEFF; cdr3_nt: TGCAGTGCTGGTAGCGGGGAGTTCTTC
d_call: TRBD2; v_call: TRBV11-2; clone_size: NA; j_call: TRBJ2-1; cdr3_aa: CASSLGLAGVNEQFF; cdr3_nt: TGTGCCAGCAGCTTAGGCCTAGCGGGAGTGAATGAGCAGTTCTTC
d_call: TRBD1; v_call: TRBV19; clone_size: NA; j_call: TRBJ1-2; cdr3_aa: CASSIDLLAGGYGYTF; cdr3_nt: TGTGCCAGTAGTATAGATCTATTGGCAGGGGGCTATGGCTACACCTTC
d_call: TRBD2; v_call: TRBV10-1; clone_size: once; j_call: TRBJ2-3; cdr3_aa: CASSTSGGADTQYF; cdr3_nt: TGCGCCAGCAGCACTAGCGGGGGGGCAGATACGCAGTATTTT
d_call: NA; v_call: TRBV7-9; clone_size: few; j_call: TRBJ1-5; cdr3_aa: CASSLAENQPQHF; cdr3_nt: TGTGCCAGCAGCTTAGCGGAGAATCAGCCCCAGCATTTT
d_call: NA; v_call: TRBV20-1; clone_size: NA; j_call: TRBJ1-1; cdr3_aa: CSVWGPAEAFF; cdr3_nt: TGCAGTGTGTGGGGGCCCGCTGAAGCTTTCTTT
d_call: TRBD1; v_call: TRBV7-2; clone_size: NA; j_call: TRBJ1-2; cdr3_aa: CASSFAPGQFDYGYTF; cdr3_nt: TGTGCCAGCAGCTTTGCCCCGGGACAGTTCGACTATGGCTACACCTTC
d_call: NA; v_call: TRBV30; clone_size: NA; j_call: TRBJ1-2; cdr3_aa: CAWSRQVKGYTF; cdr3_nt: TGTGCCTGGAGTAGACAGGTGAAGGGCTACACCTTC
d_call: TRBD1; v_call: TRBV13; clone_size: NA; j_call: TRBJ1-2; cdr3_aa: CASSSGQGYGYTF; cdr3_nt: TGTGCCAGCAGCTCGGGACAGGGGTATGGCTACACCTTC
d_call: NA; v_call: TRBV19; clone_size: NA; j_call: TRBJ1-1; cdr3_aa: CASSSQRRVMDTEAFF; cdr3_nt: TGTGCCAGTAGTTCCCAACGGCGGGTTATGGACACTGAAGCTTTCTTT
d_call: TRBD1; v_call: TRBV7-9; clone_size: NA; j_call: TRBJ2-1; cdr3_aa: CASSPRLLTGGAYNEQFF; cdr3_nt: TGTGCCAGCAGCCCGCGACTTCTTACAGGGGGCGCCTACAATGAGCAGTTCTTC
d_call: NA; v_call: TRBV6-5; clone_size: NA; j_call: TRBJ2-2; cdr3_aa: CASRVTIAGELFF; cdr3_nt: TGTGCCAGCAGGGTTACTATCGCCGGGGAGCTGTTTTTT
d_call: TRBD2; v_call: TRBV5-4; clone_size: NA; j_call: TRBJ2-4; cdr3_aa: CASSFDDSGGGNIQYF; cdr3_nt: TGTGCCAGCAGCTTCGACGATAGCGGGGGAGGAAACATTCAGTACTTC
d_call: TRBD2; v_call: TRBV9; clone_size: NA; j_call: TRBJ2-2; cdr3_aa: CASSVNMAGVDTGELFF; cdr3_nt: TGTGCCAGCAGCGTAAATATGGCGGGAGTGGATACCGGGGAGCTGTTTTTT
d_call: NA; v_call: TRBV19; clone_size: NA; j_call: TRBJ2-1; cdr3_aa: CASSIGEGVDEQFF; cdr3_nt: TGTGCCAGTAGTATAGGTGAGGGGGTGGATGAGCAGTTCTTC
d_call: NA; v_call: TRBV7-2; clone_size: few; j_call: TRBJ2-2; cdr3_aa: CASRGRGTGELFF; cdr3_nt: TGTGCCAGCAGGGGCAGGGGCACCGGGGAGCTGTTTTTT
d_call: TRBD1; v_call: TRBV7-2; clone_size: NA; j_call: TRBJ2-1; cdr3_aa: CASSPGQGVRDEQFF; cdr3_nt: TGTGCCAGCAGCCCCGGACAGGGTGTTCGGGATGAGCAGTTCTTC
d_call: TRBD1; v_call: TRBV4-1; clone_size: NA; j_call: TRBJ1-3; cdr3_aa: CASSQNPGQGAGGNTIYF; cdr3_nt: TGCGCCAGCAGCCAAAACCCGGGACAGGGGGCAGGAGGAAACACCATATATTTT
d_call: TRBD1; v_call: TRBV27; clone_size: NA; j_call: TRBJ2-2; cdr3_aa: CASSLQGAGGELFF; cdr3_nt: TGTGCCAGCAGCCTACAGGGGGCCGGCGGGGAGCTGTTTTTT
d_call: NA; v_call: TRBV9; clone_size: NA; j_call: TRBJ2-3; cdr3_aa: CASSVGRKIVSAIDSTDTQYF; cdr3_nt: TGTGCCAGCAGCGTAGGGCGGAAAATAGTTAGCGCGATAGATTCGACAGATACGCAGTATTTT
d_call: NA; v_call: TRBV18; clone_size: NA; j_call: TRBJ2-4; cdr3_aa: CASSPRLRTENIQYF; cdr3_nt: TGTGCCAGCTCACCACGACTCCGTACGGAAAACATTCAGTACTTC
d_call: TRBD2; v_call: TRBV5-8; clone_size: NA; j_call: TRBJ2-3; cdr3_aa: CASSFRAGTSTDTQYF; cdr3_nt: TGTGCCAGCAGCTTCCGAGCGGGAACCTCCACAGATACGCAGTATTTT
d_call: NA; v_call: TRBV10-1; clone_size: NA; j_call: TRBJ2-3; cdr3_aa: CASSEGGARDTQYF; cdr3_nt: TGCGCCAGCAGTGAAGGGGGAGCGAGAGATACGCAGTATTTT
d_call: NA; v_call: TRBV19; clone_size: NA; j_call: TRBJ2-5; cdr3_aa: CASSIPDSQETQYF; cdr3_nt: TGTGCCAGTAGTATCCCGGACAGCCAAGAGACCCAGTACTTC
d_call: NA; v_call: TRBV12-5; clone_size: NA; j_call: TRBJ2-5; cdr3_aa: CASGSPKTQYF; cdr3_nt: TGTGCTAGTGGTTCCCCTAAGACCCAGTACTTC
d_call: NA; v_call: TRBV7-9; clone_size: NA; j_call: TRBJ2-5; cdr3_aa: CASSPGQETQYF; cdr3_nt: TGTGCCAGCAGCCCGGGGCAAGAGACCCAGTACTTC
d_call: NA; v_call: TRBV5-5; clone_size: NA; j_call: TRBJ1-1; cdr3_aa: CASSLVAGLTSEAFF; cdr3_nt: TGTGCCAGCAGCTTGGTTGCAGGACTAACGAGTGAAGCTTTCTTT
d_call: TRBD2; v_call: TRBV7-2; clone_size: NA; j_call: TRBJ2-5; cdr3_aa: CASSFAGLAGGSWETQYF; cdr3_nt: TGTGCCAGCAGCTTCGCCGGACTAGCGGGGGGGAGTTGGGAGACCCAGTACTTC
d_call: NA; v_call: TRBV10-1; clone_size: few; j_call: TRBJ2-2; cdr3_aa: CASSESYTGELFF; cdr3_nt: TGCGCCAGCAGTGAGTCGTATACCGGGGAGCTGTTTTTT
d_call: NA; v_call: TRBV15; clone_size: NA; j_call: TRBJ1-5; cdr3_aa: CATSRRGLSNQPQHF; cdr3_nt: TGTGCCACCAGTCGTAGAGGGTTGAGCAATCAGCCCCAGCATTTT
d_call: NA; v_call: TRBV4-1; clone_size: NA; j_call: TRBJ1-2; cdr3_aa: CASSQVVVREPLANYGYTF; cdr3_nt: TGCGCCAGCAGCCAAGTTGTCGTCAGGGAACCTCTAGCTAACTATGGCTACACCTTC
d_call: NA; v_call: TRBV6-5; clone_size: NA; j_call: TRBJ1-1; cdr3_aa: CASRRQENTEAFF; cdr3_nt: TGTGCCAGCAGGAGACAAGAGAACACTGAAGCTTTCTTT
d_call: TRBD1; v_call: TRBV4-1; clone_size: NA; j_call: TRBJ1-6; cdr3_aa: CASSQKPNDREHSPLHF; cdr3_nt: TGCGCCAGCAGCCAAAAGCCGAACGACAGGGAACATTCACCCCTCCACTTT
d_call: TRBD1; v_call: TRBV11-3; clone_size: NA; j_call: TRBJ2-5; cdr3_aa: CASSLVGQDGAQYF; cdr3_nt: TGTGCCAGCAGCTTAGTCGGACAGGACGGAGCCCAGTACTTC
d_call: NA; v_call: TRBV9; clone_size: NA; j_call: TRBJ1-3; cdr3_aa: CASSVADGNTIYF; cdr3_nt: TGTGCCAGCAGCGTTGCGGATGGAAACACCATATATTTT
d_call: NA; v_call: TRBV5-6; clone_size: NA; j_call: TRBJ2-7; cdr3_aa: CASSLGGTTFYEQYF; cdr3_nt: TGTGCCAGCAGCTTAGGAGGGACCACTTTCTACGAGCAGTACTTC
d_call: TRBD1; v_call: TRBV25-1; clone_size: few; j_call: TRBJ1-3; cdr3_aa: CASSAGGTTGNTIYF; cdr3_nt: TGTGCCAGCAGTGCAGGGGGGACAACTGGAAACACCATATATTTT
d_call: NA; v_call: TRBV19; clone_size: NA; j_call: TRBJ2-3; cdr3_aa: CASSLANPPSTDTQYF; cdr3_nt: TGTGCCAGTAGCCTGGCCAACCCACCTAGCACAGATACGCAGTATTTT
d_call: TRBD2; v_call: TRBV12-5; clone_size: NA; j_call: TRBJ2-3; cdr3_aa: CASGSPGGRTDTQYF; cdr3_nt: TGTGCTAGTGGTTCCCCGGGGGGGCGCACAGATACGCAGTATTTT
d_call: NA; v_call: TRBV7-8; clone_size: NA; j_call: TRBJ2-7; cdr3_aa: CASSPGRGYEQYF; cdr3_nt: TGTGCCAGCAGCCCAGGACGGGGATACGAGCAGTACTTC
d_call: NA; v_call: TRBV7-9; clone_size: NA; j_call: TRBJ1-6; cdr3_aa: CASSLDGSPLHF; cdr3_nt: TGTGCCAGCAGCTTAGACGGTTCACCCCTCCACTTT
d_call: TRBD1; v_call: TRBV27; clone_size: NA; j_call: TRBJ2-2; cdr3_aa: CASSAGGQGYAGELFF; cdr3_nt: TGTGCCAGCAGTGCCGGGGGACAGGGGTATGCCGGGGAGCTGTTTTTT
d_call: TRBD2; v_call: TRBV5-1; clone_size: NA; j_call: TRBJ2-3; cdr3_aa: CASSSSTSHTDTQYF; cdr3_nt: TGCGCCAGCAGCTCTTCGACTAGCCACACAGATACGCAGTATTTT
d_call: TRBD2; v_call: TRBV27; clone_size: NA; j_call: TRBJ2-1; cdr3_aa: CASSLSGAGGPYEQFF; cdr3_nt: TGTGCCAGCAGTTTATCTGGAGCGGGAGGGCCCTATGAGCAGTTCTTC
d_call: NA; v_call: TRBV7-9; clone_size: NA; j_call: TRBJ2-1; cdr3_aa: CASSLDGSSYNEQFF; cdr3_nt: TGTGCCAGCAGCTTGGACGGGAGCTCCTACAATGAGCAGTTCTTC
d_call: TRBD1; v_call: TRBV7-2; clone_size: few; j_call: TRBJ1-5; cdr3_aa: CASSLQGVGNQPQHF; cdr3_nt: TGTGCCAGCAGCTTACAGGGGGTTGGCAATCAGCCCCAGCATTTT
d_call: TRBD1; v_call: TRBV30; clone_size: NA; j_call: TRBJ1-2; cdr3_aa: CAGRTIAGGYGYTF; cdr3_nt: TGTGCCGGCCGAACTATTGCAGGGGGCTATGGCTACACCTTC
d_call: NA; v_call: TRBV27; clone_size: NA; j_call: TRBJ2-1; cdr3_aa: CASSLSGSSYNEQFF; cdr3_nt: TGTGCCAGCAGTTTAAGCGGAAGCTCCTACAATGAGCAGTTCTTC
d_call: TRBD2; v_call: TRBV28; clone_size: NA; j_call: TRBJ2-3; cdr3_aa: CASSFQASGYTDTQYF; cdr3_nt: TGTGCCAGCAGTTTCCAGGCTAGCGGATACACAGATACGCAGTATTTT
d_call: NA; v_call: TRBV10-1; clone_size: once; j_call: TRBJ2-2; cdr3_aa: CASSGQGTGELFF; cdr3_nt: TGCGCCAGCAGTGGGCAGGGGACCGGGGAGCTGTTTTTT
d_call: NA; v_call: TRBV14; clone_size: NA; j_call: TRBJ1-2; cdr3_aa: CASSRTTGTGYTF; cdr3_nt: TGTGCCAGCAGCCGAACTACAGGGACTGGCTACACCTTC
d_call: TRBD2; v_call: TRBV5-1; clone_size: NA; j_call: TRBJ2-1; cdr3_aa: CASTATSDLREQFF; cdr3_nt: TGCGCCAGCACAGCGACTAGCGACCTTCGTGAGCAGTTCTTC
d_call: NA; v_call: TRBV11-2; clone_size: NA; j_call: TRBJ2-2; cdr3_aa: CASSEVLANTGELFF; cdr3_nt: TGTGCCAGCTCGGAGGTACTAGCGAACACCGGGGAGCTGTTTTTT
d_call: TRBD1; v_call: TRBV2; clone_size: NA; j_call: TRBJ1-2; cdr3_aa: CASKEDRGPGGYTF; cdr3_nt: TGTGCCAGCAAGGAGGACAGGGGGCCTGGGGGCTACACCTTC
d_call: NA; v_call: TRBV28; clone_size: few; j_call: TRBJ2-5; cdr3_aa: CASSLLLLAAQETQYF; cdr3_nt: TGTGCCAGCAGTTTACTTCTGCTAGCCGCACAAGAGACCCAGTACTTC
d_call: NA; v_call: TRBV7-7; clone_size: NA; j_call: TRBJ2-2; cdr3_aa: CASSRRTAEDGELFF; cdr3_nt: TGTGCTAGCAGCCGACGGACAGCAGAAGACGGGGAGCTGTTTTTT
d_call: NA; v_call: TRBV15; clone_size: NA; j_call: TRBJ2-6; cdr3_aa: CATSRDNTAGANVLTF; cdr3_nt: TGTGCCACCAGCAGAGATAACACCGCTGGGGCCAACGTCCTGACTTTC
d_call: TRBD1; v_call: TRBV27; clone_size: NA; j_call: TRBJ1-5; cdr3_aa: CASSSGQGLQPQHF; cdr3_nt: TGTGCCAGCAGTTCGGGACAGGGCTTGCAGCCCCAGCATTTT